The 29 T cell receptor beta chains reported below all come from one sample, sequenced in a study of cytomegalovirus exposure and HLA in healthy donors. The study ran its PCR with 60 Vbeta and 13 Jbeta primers. Method: immunoSEQ multiplex PCR; TCRdb's copy keeps in-frame clones and lacks some. This table holds about 110,000 clones, around 61% found once. The material sequenced was PBMCs. These receptors all stem from a woman under 40 in good health and CMV-seronegative.

The V gene is TRBV5-1, the J gene TRBJ2-3, with 13 positions matching TRBD2. Germline V lookup: CDR1 SGHRS, CDR2 YFSETQ. This CDR3 comprises 16 residues. J lost 3 bases, V lost 4 bases, and 5 bases had no gene match. CDR3 in amino acids: CASSPGLAGATDTQYF. Here the CDR3 DNA reads TGCGCCAGCAGCCCCGGACTAGCGGGAGCAACAGATACGCAGTATTTT.

The J gene is TRBJ2-1, the V gene TRBV27, with 10 bases fitting TRBD2. V dropped 2 bases and J dropped 9; count of bases not matched to a gene: 4. Germline CDR1 and CDR2: MNHEY and SMNVEV (reference sequence). CDR3 length: 14 residues. The CDR3 bases are TGTGCCAGCAGTTTAGGTACTAGCGGGGTTGAGCAGTTCTTC. It codes for CASSLGTSGVEQFF.

This clone was recorded only once. The CDR3 spells CAISEAGRIIYEQYF. CDR3 DNA sequence: TGTGCCATCAGTGAGGCGGGAAGAATAATCTACGAGCAGTACTTC. The rearrangement joins TRBV10-3 to TRBJ2-7; TRBD2 might be the D (6 bases). Germline V gives CDR1 ENHRY, CDR2 SYGVKD. The germline V and J ends were trimmed by 2 bases and 3 bases, with 14 bases remaining between them. The CDR3 covers 15 residues.

This clone occurred a few times. For the CDR3, the DNA is TGCGCCAGCAGCTTGGTACTAGGTTACGAGCAGTACTTC. This gives the protein CASSLVLGYEQYF. The chain recombines TRBV5-1 with TRBJ2-5, with TRBD2 as a possible D gene (5 bases). The J call may not be correct, given that the DNA end is closer to TRBJ2-7. The CDR3 consists of 13 residues. Per germline, CDR1 SGHRS and CDR2 YFSETQ.

This clone was seen more than once but under ten times. This chain connects TRBV28 to TRBJ1-1; tentative D call: TRBD1 (5 bases). CDR1 MDHEN and CDR2 SYDVKM come from the germline V gene. This CDR3 has 16 residues. V lost 5 bases to trimming and J lost 4 bases, with 20 bases between them. The CDR3 here is CASSPPHRNVATEAFF. The CDR3 DNA is TGTGCCAGCAGTCCCCCCCACAGGAACGTCGCCACTGAAGCTTTCTTT. The full variable domain, with the rest looked up from reference TRBV28 and TRBJ1-1, is DVKVTQSSRYLVKRTGEKVFLECVQDMDHENMFWYRQDPGLGLRLIYFSYDVKMKEKGDIPEGYSVSREKKERFSLILESASTNQTSMYLCASSPPHRNVATEAFFGQGTRLTVV.

V is TRBV4-1 and J is TRBJ2-3; a possible D gene is TRBD1 (5 bases). V lost 1 base and J lost 0, with 17 bases in between. CDR3 length equals 18 residues. Looked up from germline, CDR1 is MGHRA and CDR2 is YSYEKL. CDR3 nucleotide sequence: TGCGCCAGCAGCCAAGTTGCCCAGGGCAGCGCCAGCACAGATACGCAGTATTTT. The encoded protein is CASSQVAQGSASTDTQYF.

V gene TRBV7-8 combines with J gene TRBJ1-1; D gene uncertain. CDR3 size: 13 residues. Deletions cut 1 base from V and 1 base from J, with 4 bases between. Germline values: CDR1 SGHVS, CDR2 FQNEAQ. The CDR3 coding sequence is TGTGCCAGCAGCTTAGGGAGGAACACTGAAGCTTTCTTT. As protein: CASSLGRNTEAFF.

The V and J genes are TRBV4-3 and TRBJ2-7; a weak D match, TRBD2 (5 bases). Trimming removed 1 base from V and 6 bases from J, with 16 bases in between. Germline CDR1 is LGHNA and CDR2 is YSLEER. CDR3 length: 15 residues. The CDR3 DNA sequence: TGCGCCAGCAGCCAAGGCGGTGGGTTCGCGGGCGAGCAGTACTTC. It is translated as CASSQGGGFAGEQYF.

Only a few counts were recorded for this clone. The rearrangement links TRBV19 to TRBJ2-7, with 8 bases that match TRBD1. The CDR3 totals 13 residues. Trimming took 6 bases from V and 6 from J; bases not matched to a gene: 7. CDR1 is LNHDA, CDR2 SQIVND, per germline (reference sequence). The CDR3 DNA reads as TGTGCCAGTAGGGGGGACAGGACGGCCGAGCAGTACTTC. This encodes CASRGDRTAEQYF.

The CDR3 sequence is CASSKGLAGVTGELFF. The DNA for the CDR3 is TGTGCCAGCAGCAAAGGACTAGCGGGAGTCACCGGGGAGCTGTTTTTT. The rearrangement uses TRBV9 and TRBJ2-2; 13 bases are a match to TRBD2. J was trimmed by 4 bases and V by 4 bases; bases with no gene match: 4. The V gene's germline CDR1 is SGDLS and CDR2 YYNGEE. The length of the CDR3 is 16 residues.

V usage is TRBV19 and J usage is TRBJ1-5, with D unclear. The CDR3 is 13 residues long. V shed 1 base and J shed 5 bases, with 6 bases lying between them. Germline V CDR1 and CDR2: LNHDA, SQIVND (reference sequence). CDR3 coding DNA: TGTGCCAGTAGTATAGGGAGAGATCAGCCCCAGCATTTT. Translated: CASSIGRDQPQHF.

The chain uses TRBV6-6 and TRBJ1-2; a possible D gene is TRBD1 (5 bases). Germline V gene data show CDR1 as MNHNY and CDR2 as SVGAGI (reference sequence). The CDR3 spans 15 residues. V shed 6 bases and J shed 1 base, with 15 bases lying between them. For the CDR3, the DNA is TGTGCCAGCAGATCTCAGGGATCCTATAACTATGGCTACACCTTC. The encoded protein is CASRSQGSYNYGYTF.

A word on this clone: In the same sample, other DNA sequences code for this CDR3. This chain connects TRBV29-1 to TRBJ2-5; TRBD1 matches 8 bases. CDR1 SQVTM and CDR2 ANQGSEA come from the germline V gene. CDR3 length: 12 amino acids. V lost 7 bases and J lost 1; bases outside the gene matches: 2. CDR3 loop: CSGGQGQETQYF. DNA for the CDR3: TGCAGCGGTGGACAGGGCCAAGAGACCCAGTACTTC.

This chain joins TRBV7-2 and TRBJ2-5; the match to TRBD1 covers 9 bases. Trimming cost V 5 bases and J 1 base; bases outside gene matches: 5. CDR3 size: 15 residues. Looked up from germline, CDR1 is SGHTA and CDR2 is FQGNSA. In nucleotides, the CDR3 is TGTGCCAGCAGCCCAGGACAGGGGTTCCAAGAGACCCAGTACTTC. Its protein product is CASSPGQGFQETQYF.

This clone has only a few counts. The gene calls are TRBV4-1 and TRBJ2-1; 7 bases fit TRBD1. There are 15 residues in the CDR3. V gave up 1 base and J gave up 5 bases; unmatched junction bases: 5. Germline-derived CDR1 and CDR2 are MGHRA and YSYEKL. The CDR3 region is CASSQVRTGDNEQFF. Here the CDR3 DNA reads TGCGCCAGCAGCCAAGTCCGGACAGGCGACAATGAGCAGTTCTTC.

CDR3 bases: TGTGCCAGCACCGGTCAGGGGCGAGGGGACTACGAGCAGTACTTC. Its translation is CASTGQGRGDYEQYF. This sequence joins TRBV5-8 and TRBJ2-7; the D gene is possibly TRBD1 (6 bases). Between the trimmed V and J ends, which lost 6 bases and 3 bases, there was a span of 19 bases. In germline, CDR1 is SGHTS, CDR2 YDEGEE. The CDR3 has 15 residues.

This clone was seen a single time. The CDR3 sequence is CASRRTSGRELSYEQYF. CDR3 DNA sequence: TGTGCCAGCAGGAGGACTAGCGGGAGGGAACTATCCTACGAGCAGTACTTC. The chain joins TRBV2 to TRBJ2-7; TRBD2 aligns across 15 bases. The length of the CDR3 is 17 residues. V trimming: 6 bases; J trimming: 1 base; junction bases outside the gene matches: 7. Germline values: CDR1 SNHLY, CDR2 FYNNEI.

V usage is TRBV5-4 and J usage is TRBJ2-3, with 13 bases identical to TRBD2. Germline V gene sequence: CDR1 SGHNT, CDR2 YYREEE (reference sequence). After removal of 3 bases from V and 0 bases from J, the junction contained 10 bases not matched to a gene. The CDR3 loop spans 19 amino acids. The CDR3: CASSSGLAGTLNSTDTQYF. CDR3 nucleotide sequence: TGTGCCAGCAGCTCGGGACTAGCGGGAACACTCAATAGCACAGATACGCAGTATTTT.

The V gene is TRBV18, the J gene TRBJ2-3, with TRBD2 matching over 10 bases. Germline lookup yields CDR1 KGHSH and CDR2 LQKENI. J lost 4 bases, V lost 3 bases, and 7 bases had no gene match. There are 16 residues in the CDR3. Written as DNA, the CDR3 is TGTGCCAGCTCACCGGGAAGCGGGAGGGCGGCAGATACGCAGTATTTT. Translation gives CASSPGSGRAADTQYF.

The chain couples TRBV5-1 to TRBJ2-3, with TRBD2 as a possible D gene (5 bases). Germline assignment: CDR1 SGHRS and CDR2 YFSETQ. V lost 4 bases and J 6 bases, leaving 24 bases between the germline ends. The CDR3 is made up of 17 amino acids. CDR3 nucleotides: TGCGCCAGCAGCAGTTCACAAACCCGGACTTCGCCTGATACGCAGTATTTT. Its translation is CASSSSQTRTSPDTQYF.

This clone was counted only a few times. J is TRBJ2-1 and V is TRBV15; possible D gene TRBD2, 5 bases. Germline V gene data show CDR1 as LNHNV and CDR2 as YYDKDF (reference sequence). This CDR3 has 13 amino acids. V lost 3 bases to trimming and J lost 9 bases, with 12 bases between them. DNA for the CDR3: TGTGCCACCAGCAGCCTTTTGGGGAGTGAGCAGTTCTTC. Amino acids: CATSSLLGSEQFF.

This chain joins TRBV30 and TRBJ2-7, with D possibly TRBD2 on 6 matching bases. There are 16 residues in the CDR3. In germline, CDR1 is GTSNPN, CDR2 SVGIG (reference sequence). V lost 0 bases and J lost 0, with 15 bases in between. DNA of the CDR3: TGTGCCTGGAGTGTACTAAGCGGGCAGCCCTCCTACGAGCAGTACTTC. Protein sequence: CAWSVLSGQPSYEQYF.

The rearrangement uses TRBV2 and TRBJ1-1; 10 positions match TRBD1. With V trimmed by 8 bases and J by 8 bases, 8 bases remained unmatched. CDR3 length: 13 amino acids. Germline values: CDR1 SNHLY, CDR2 FYNNEI. The CDR3 region is CASQDRGRPEAFF. The DNA for the CDR3 is TGTGCCAGCCAAGACAGGGGGCGACCCGAAGCTTTCTTT.

The chain combines TRBV28 with TRBJ2-7; 10 bases line up with TRBD1. The CDR3 length is 16 residues. Germline V gives CDR1 MDHEN, CDR2 SYDVKM. Trimming at V came to 6 bases and at J to 0 bases, leaving 8 bases not matched to a gene. CDR3 sequence reads: CASRQDRGRLSYEQYF. CDR3 sequence (DNA): TGTGCCAGCAGACAAGACAGGGGGCGGCTCTCCTACGAGCAGTACTTC.

A few counts support this clone. This rearrangement joins TRBV5-4 to TRBJ2-1; 9 nucleotides agree with TRBD2. The J segment lost 1 base and the V segment lost 3 bases, leaving 5 bases of the junction unmatched. Germline V gives CDR1 SGHNT, CDR2 YYREEE (reference sequence). The CDR3 contains 16 residues. In DNA form, the CDR3 reads TGTGCCAGCAGCTCCGGACTAGCGAGGTCCTACAATGAGCAGTTCTTC. As protein: CASSSGLARSYNEQFF.

The sample holds a few counts of this clone. The chain carries TRBV4-3 and TRBJ1-1, with 8 bases identical to TRBD1. CDR1 is LGHNA, CDR2 YSLEER, per germline. After removal of 2 bases from V and 6 bases from J, the junction contained 2 bases not matched to a gene. The CDR3 sequence is 13 residues long. The CDR3 DNA sequence: TGCGCCAGCAGCCAACAACAGGGGGCTGAAGCTTTCTTT. Protein: CASSQQQGAEAFF.

This clone came up a few times. V gene TRBV14 combines with J gene TRBJ1-5; a weak D match, TRBD1 (6 bases). Deletions cut 1 base from V and 5 bases from J, with 9 bases between. Germline loops: CDR1 SGHDN, CDR2 FVKESK. CDR3 length: 14 amino acids. The DNA for the CDR3 is TGTGCCAGCAGCCAAGGAGGGGGTTATCAGCCCCAGCATTTT. Translating it yields CASSQGGGYQPQHF.

This clone was detected once. This chain uses TRBV2 with TRBJ2-7; TRBD2 aligns across 9 bases. Trimming took 2 bases from V and 6 from J; bases not matched to a gene: 8. The CDR3 contains 15 residues. Germline V gene sequence: CDR1 SNHLY, CDR2 FYNNEI. The CDR3 is CASSEIAGVRGEQYF. DNA for the CDR3: TGTGCCAGCAGTGAAATAGCGGGAGTCCGGGGCGAGCAGTACTTC.

DNA of the CDR3: TGTGCCATCAGTCCCGGGCAGGGGGCGAACACTGAAGCTTTCTTT. Translating it yields CAISPGQGANTEAFF. This chain connects TRBV10-3 to TRBJ1-1, with 8 bases that match TRBD1. CDR3 length: 15 residues. V trimming: 5 bases; J trimming: 1 base; junction bases outside the gene matches: 6. Germline CDR1 reads ENHRY; CDR2 reads SYGVKD.